This TCR beta chain was profiled in a study of cytomegalovirus exposure and HLA in healthy donors. V lost 0 bases and J lost 6; bases outside the gene matches: 6. There are 16 residues in the CDR3. Looked up from germline, CDR1 is LGHNA and CDR2 is YSLEER. Researchers ran the PCR with 60 Vbeta and 13 Jbeta primers. Only in-frame clones appear in the TCRdb table, and some are missing; sequencing was by immunoSEQ multiplex PCR. The table shows 130,000 or so clones, with roughly 80% occurring only once. The study's findings and limits: Under in vitro conditions, three CMV-associated chains were confirmed as specific for CMV antigens. HLA-A and HLA-B allele assignments for most subjects were reportedly predicted accurately using TCR beta sequences. It was only CMV serostatus that was available as immune exposure information.

With respect to this clone: Its antigen is unidentified.

Sequencing used PBMCs. The chain carries TRBV4-3 and TRBJ1-3; TRBD1 aligns across 9 bases. The sequence was obtained from a woman aged 40 to 50 in good health and CMV-seropositive. The CDR3 DNA sequence: TGCGCCAGCAGCCAAGATTCCGGGACAGGGTTAAACACCATATATTTT. Translating gives CASSQDSGTGLNTIYF.